This is a list of T cell receptor beta chains from one sample in a study of tumor-infiltrating lymphocytes in oesophageal squamous cell carcinoma. One entry per CDR3 protein, called by TCRdb with MiXCR from the PCR reads. The data show about 21,000 distinct CDR3 sequences, with 35% to 45% seen just once and over 35% held by the top ten. Sequenced sample: esophageal tumor tissue. The receptors come from a male donor with esophageal squamous cell carcinoma. The CDR3 runs from the conserved cysteine through the conserved F or W. The D gene is left open where the match is weak. Size values are once, few and many counts, or a class for expanded clones, and some rows have none.

V gene: TRBV7-5; J gene: TRBJ2-5; clone size: few; D gene: .; CDR3 DNA: .; CDR3 protein: CISVPEAKQRDVGTYEQYF
V gene: TRBV6-2/TRBV6-3; J gene: TRBJ1-1; clone size: .; D gene: TRBD1; CDR3 DNA: TGTGCCAGCACCCCGGGACAGCAGAACACTGAAGCTTTCTTT; CDR3 protein: CASTPGQQNTEAFF
V gene: TRBV7-2; J gene: TRBJ1-2; clone size: .; D gene: .; CDR3 DNA: TGTGCCAGCAGTTTAGACAGAGCCTACTATGGCTACACCTTC; CDR3 protein: CASSLDRAYYGYTF
V gene: TRBV24-1; J gene: TRBJ1-1; clone size: .; D gene: .; CDR3 DNA: TGTGCCACCAGTGCCGAGGGGGGGACGGAAGCTTTCTTT; CDR3 protein: CATSAEGGTEAFF
V gene: TRBV7-8; J gene: TRBJ2-1; clone size: .; D gene: .; CDR3 DNA: TGTGCCAGCGGGTATAGGGGTGGGACTCAGTACAATGAGCAGTTCTTC; CDR3 protein: CASGYRGGTQYNEQFF
V gene: TRBV7-2; J gene: TRBJ2-7; clone size: many; D gene: .; CDR3 DNA: TGTGCCAGCAGCTTAACCAGCGGGTCTTACAATGAGCAGTACTTC; CDR3 protein: CASSLTSGSYNEQYF
V gene: TRBV6-5; J gene: TRBJ2-3; clone size: few; D gene: TRBD2; CDR3 DNA: TGTGCCAGCAGTTACTCCATACCGGGACTAGCGGGAGGTGATACGCAGTATTTT; CDR3 protein: CASSYSIPGLAGGDTQYF
V gene: TRBV7-3; J gene: TRBJ2-5; clone size: .; D gene: .; CDR3 DNA: TGTGCCAGCAGCTTAACTGAAAGGGGAGAGACCCAGTACTTC; CDR3 protein: CASSLTERGETQYF
V gene: TRBV12-3/TRBV12-4; J gene: TRBJ2-3; clone size: medium-sized; D gene: .; CDR3 DNA: TGTGCCAGCAGTTTCGGGGGAAGCACAGATACGCAGTATTTT; CDR3 protein: CASSFGGSTDTQYF
V gene: TRBV7-8; J gene: TRBJ2-5; clone size: medium-sized; D gene: .; CDR3 DNA: TGTGCCAGCAGCTTAGAGTTCGGCGGGGAGGAGACCCAGTACTTC; CDR3 protein: CASSLEFGGEETQYF
V gene: TRBV7-3; J gene: TRBJ2-6; clone size: many; D gene: .; CDR3 DNA: .; CDR3 protein: CASSPTLRDRERLHLRF
V gene: TRBV7-8; J gene: TRBJ1-3; clone size: many; D gene: .; CDR3 DNA: TGTGCCAGCAGTCAGCGCGGGGGGGCGCGGGGAAACACCATATATTTT; CDR3 protein: CASSQRGGARGNTIYF
V gene: TRBV7-2; J gene: TRBJ2-3; clone size: once; D gene: .; CDR3 DNA: TGTGCCAGCAGCTTGGAGACTAGTTTTCGGGCAGATACGCAGTATTTT; CDR3 protein: CASSLETSFRADTQYF
V gene: TRBV7-9; J gene: TRBJ2-5; clone size: many; D gene: TRBD2; CDR3 DNA: TGTGCCAGCAGCTCCCCGGAACTAGCGGGGGCCCCAGGGACCCAGTACTTC; CDR3 protein: CASSSPELAGAPGTQYF
V gene: TRBV7-9; J gene: TRBJ2-2; clone size: many; D gene: TRBD2; CDR3 DNA: TGTGCCAGCTATAGCGGGAGGGCGAACACCGGGGAGCTGTTTTTT; CDR3 protein: CASYSGRANTGELFF
V gene: TRBV6-1; J gene: TRBJ2-5; clone size: many; D gene: .; CDR3 DNA: TGTGCCAGCAGTATATCCCATCAAGGGGAGACCCAGTACTTC; CDR3 protein: CASSISHQGETQYF
V gene: TRBV7-6; J gene: TRBJ2-1; clone size: .; D gene: TRBD2; CDR3 DNA: TGTGCCAGCAGCTTAGTCGGACTAGCGGGCGGCAATGAGCAGTTCTTC; CDR3 protein: CASSLVGLAGGNEQFF
V gene: TRBV7-3; J gene: TRBJ2-7; clone size: many; D gene: TRBD1; CDR3 DNA: TGTGCCAGCAGCCCTTGGGACAGGTACTCCTACGAGCAGTACTTC; CDR3 protein: CASSPWDRYSYEQYF
V gene: TRBV7-2; J gene: TRBJ2-1; clone size: .; D gene: TRBD2; CDR3 DNA: TGTGCCAGCAGCAGGTACGGGAGGTCTTACAATGCGCAGTTCTTC; CDR3 protein: CASSRYGRSYNAQFF
V gene: TRBV19; J gene: TRBJ2-1; clone size: .; D gene: TRBD2; CDR3 DNA: TGTGCCAGCGGGCGGGAGGGCCCCAATGAGCAGTTCTTC; CDR3 protein: CASGREGPNEQFF
V gene: TRBV7-6; J gene: TRBJ1-1; clone size: .; D gene: .; CDR3 DNA: TGTGCCAGCAGCTCCTGTCGGACTAGCGGGGTTTACGAGCAGTACTTT; CDR3 protein: CASSSCRTSGVYEQYF
V gene: TRBV7-3; J gene: TRBJ1-2; clone size: medium-sized; D gene: TRBD1; CDR3 DNA: TGTGCCAGCAGCTCCGCGACAGGGGAAGGCTACACCTTC; CDR3 protein: CASSSATGEGYTF
V gene: TRBV24-1; J gene: TRBJ2-5; clone size: many; D gene: TRBD2; CDR3 DNA: TGTGCCACCAGTGACTCATCGGGGGGGTTTGTGGGAGAGACCCAGTACTTC; CDR3 protein: CATSDSSGGFVGETQYF
V gene: TRBV4-2; J gene: TRBJ2-5; clone size: .; D gene: TRBD2; CDR3 DNA: TGTGCCAGCAGCCGAACCGGGACTAGCGGGGCGACGGGGGAGACCCAGTACTTC; CDR3 protein: CASSRTGTSGATGETQYF
V gene: TRBV18; J gene: TRBJ2-1; clone size: .; D gene: TRBD2; CDR3 DNA: TGTGCCAGCTCACCCTGGACTAGCGGGAGTTACAATGAGCAGTTCTTC; CDR3 protein: CASSPWTSGSYNEQFF
V gene: TRBV7-2; J gene: TRBJ2-1; clone size: .; D gene: TRBD2; CDR3 DNA: TGTGCCAGCAGCTTAGTGTCCGGGGGGGGGTACAATGAGCAGTTCTTC; CDR3 protein: CASSLVSGGGYNEQFF
V gene: TRBV7-8; J gene: TRBJ2-7; clone size: .; D gene: .; CDR3 DNA: TGTGCCAGCAGCTTAACCCGGGGAGCGTCCCAGTACTTC; CDR3 protein: CASSLTRGASQYF
V gene: TRBV10-2; J gene: TRBJ2-1; clone size: .; D gene: .; CDR3 DNA: TGCGCCAGCGCGTTCGGGAGCTCCTACAATGAGCAGTTCTTC; CDR3 protein: CASAFGSSYNEQFF
V gene: TRBV19; J gene: TRBJ2-5; clone size: few; D gene: TRBD1; CDR3 DNA: TGTGCCACCGGAAGACAGGGGAACTACAATGAGCAGTACTTC; CDR3 protein: CATGRQGNYNEQYF
V gene: TRBV7-2; J gene: TRBJ2-5; clone size: many; D gene: TRBD2; CDR3 DNA: TGTGCCAGCAGTACCGGGAGGTTTCGATACAATGAGCAGTACTTC; CDR3 protein: CASSTGRFRYNEQYF
V gene: TRBV19; J gene: TRBJ2-5; clone size: .; D gene: .; CDR3 DNA: TGTGCCAGTAGTTTGGGGACCGAGACCCAGTACTTC; CDR3 protein: CASSLGTETQYF
V gene: TRBV7-9; J gene: TRBJ2-1; clone size: few; D gene: TRBD1; CDR3 DNA: TGTGCCAGCAGCTCTGGGACAGGGATCTACAATGAGCAGTTCTTC; CDR3 protein: CASSSGTGIYNEQFF
V gene: TRBV7-6; J gene: TRBJ2-3; clone size: few; D gene: TRBD2; CDR3 DNA: TGTGCCAGCAGCTCCCGAAGACTAGCGGGAGCCCCAGGGGTAGATACGCAGTATTTT; CDR3 protein: CASSSRRLAGAPGVDTQYF
V gene: TRBV7-2; J gene: TRBJ2-7; clone size: .; D gene: TRBD2; CDR3 DNA: TGTGCCAGCAGCCCCAAGGGCGGGAGGTTCTCCGAGCAGTACTTC; CDR3 protein: CASSPKGGRFSEQYF
V gene: TRBV5-1; J gene: TRBJ1-1; clone size: many; D gene: .; CDR3 DNA: TGCGCCAGCAGCTTGGGTAGGGCCGCCCTGACTATGAACACTGAAGCTTTCTTT; CDR3 protein: CASSLGRAALTMNTEAFF
V gene: TRBV4-1; J gene: TRBJ2-1; clone size: few; D gene: .; CDR3 DNA: TGCGCCAGCAGCCAAGATCAACTAGTCTACAATGAGCAGTTCTTC; CDR3 protein: CASSQDQLVYNEQFF
V gene: TRBV3-1; J gene: TRBJ2-5; clone size: .; D gene: TRBD2; CDR3 DNA: TGTGCCAGCAGCCAAGGAAATGGACTAGCGGGGACGCACCTACAAGAGACCCAGTACTTC; CDR3 protein: CASSQGNGLAGTHLQETQYF
V gene: TRBV7-8; J gene: TRBJ2-7; clone size: many; D gene: TRBD2; CDR3 DNA: TGTGCCAGCAGCTTAGAGACTAGCGGGGCTCCCTACGAGCAGTACTTC; CDR3 protein: CASSLETSGAPYEQYF
V gene: TRBV5-1; J gene: TRBJ2-7; clone size: many; D gene: TRBD2; CDR3 DNA: TGCGCCAGCAGCTTGGTCCCCTCTGGACTAGCGGGAGACTACGAGCAGTACTTC; CDR3 protein: CASSLVPSGLAGDYEQYF
V gene: TRBV30; J gene: TRBJ1-4; clone size: few; D gene: .; CDR3 DNA: TGTGCCATCGATCAAGGGGGGGAAACTAATGAAAAACTGTTTTTT; CDR3 protein: CAIDQGGETNEKLFF
V gene: TRBV3-1; J gene: TRBJ2-2; clone size: .; D gene: TRBD2; CDR3 DNA: TGTGCCAGCTTAGGACTAGCGGGAGGGGCCGGGGAGCTGTTTTTT; CDR3 protein: CASLGLAGGAGELFF
V gene: TRBV27; J gene: TRBJ1-6; clone size: many; D gene: .; CDR3 DNA: TGTGCCAGCAGAGTGGGCTTCCACAATTCACCCCTCCACTTT; CDR3 protein: CASRVGFHNSPLHF
V gene: TRBV18; J gene: TRBJ2-5; clone size: many; D gene: TRBD1; CDR3 DNA: TGTGCCAGCTCGTGGATACAGGGGTACCAAGAGACCCAGTACTTC; CDR3 protein: CASSWIQGYQETQYF